Reported below is one T cell receptor beta chain. This record comes from a study of cytomegalovirus exposure and HLA in healthy donors. This CDR3 has 8 amino acids. Germline V gene lookup returns CDR1 SGDLS and CDR2 YYNGEE. The V end was cut by 8 bases, the J end by 15 bases, with 9 bases between. The protocol was immunoSEQ multiplex PCR, while the TCRdb copy is restricted to in-frame clones and leaves out a portion. This repertoire shows 55,000 to 65,000 clones, roughly 94% found once; its top ten account for almost 6%. The source of this sequence is a woman aged 18-35 years in good health and CMV-seropositive. The chain uses TRBV9 and TRBJ1-5; D is unclear. The sample taken for sequencing was PBMCs. The DNA of the CDR3 is TGTGCCAGAAGTTCGCGGCATTTT. Translated: CARSSRHF. Full variable domain (rest looked up from reference TRBV9 and TRBJ1-5): DSGVTQTPKHLITATGQRVTLRCSPRSGDLSVYWYQQSLDQGLQFLIQYYNGEERAKGNILERFSAQQFPDLHSELNLSSLELGDSALYFCARSSRHFGDGTRLSIL.